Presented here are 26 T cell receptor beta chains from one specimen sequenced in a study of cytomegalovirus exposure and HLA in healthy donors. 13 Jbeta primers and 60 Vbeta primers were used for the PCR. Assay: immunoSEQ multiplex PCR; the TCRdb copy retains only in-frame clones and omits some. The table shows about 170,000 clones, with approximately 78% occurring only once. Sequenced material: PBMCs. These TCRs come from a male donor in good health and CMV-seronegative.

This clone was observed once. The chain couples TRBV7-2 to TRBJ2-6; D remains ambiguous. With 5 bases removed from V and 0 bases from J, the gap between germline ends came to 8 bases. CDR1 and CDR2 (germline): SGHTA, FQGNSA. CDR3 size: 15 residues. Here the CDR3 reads CASSATVSGANVLTF. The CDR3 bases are TGTGCCAGCAGCGCGACTGTCTCTGGGGCCAACGTCCTGACTTTC.

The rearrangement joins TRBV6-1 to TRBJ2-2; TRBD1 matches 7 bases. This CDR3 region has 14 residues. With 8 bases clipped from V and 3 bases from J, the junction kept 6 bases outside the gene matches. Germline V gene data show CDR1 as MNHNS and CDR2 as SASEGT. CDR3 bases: TGTGCCAGCGGGAGACAGGGTCACACCGGGGAGCTGTTTTTT. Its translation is CASGRQGHTGELFF.

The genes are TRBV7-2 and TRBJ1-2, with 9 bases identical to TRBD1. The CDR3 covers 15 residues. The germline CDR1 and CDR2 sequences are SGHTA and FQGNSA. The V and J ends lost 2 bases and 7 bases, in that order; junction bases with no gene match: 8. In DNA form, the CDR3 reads TGTGCCAGCAGCTTACCACCGGGACAGGGTCCTGGCTACACCTTC. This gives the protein CASSLPPGQGPGYTF.

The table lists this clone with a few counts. DNA for the CDR3: TGTGCCAGCAGCTTAGATGGGGCAGGGTGGCAGGAAAAACTGTTTTTT. Protein sequence: CASSLDGAGWQEKLFF. The chain couples TRBV7-8 to TRBJ1-4; D possibly corresponds to TRBD1 (5 bases). Germline CDR1 and CDR2: SGHVS and FQNEAQ. Trimming took off 1 base at V and 8 bases at J, with 17 bases between the two ends. The CDR3 has 16 residues.

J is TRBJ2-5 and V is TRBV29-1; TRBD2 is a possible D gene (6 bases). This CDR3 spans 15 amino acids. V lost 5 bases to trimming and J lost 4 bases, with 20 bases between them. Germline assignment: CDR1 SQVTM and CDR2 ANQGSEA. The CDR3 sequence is CSVSGSLGTPETQYF. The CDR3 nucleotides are TGCAGCGTTTCCGGGAGCCTCGGCACCCCAGAGACCCAGTACTTC.

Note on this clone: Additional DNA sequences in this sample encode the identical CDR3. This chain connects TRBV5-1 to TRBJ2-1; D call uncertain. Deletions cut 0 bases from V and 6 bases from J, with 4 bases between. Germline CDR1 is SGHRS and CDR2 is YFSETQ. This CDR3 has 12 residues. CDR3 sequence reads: CASSLAGNEQFF. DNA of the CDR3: TGCGCCAGCAGCTTGGCCGGCAATGAGCAGTTCTTC.

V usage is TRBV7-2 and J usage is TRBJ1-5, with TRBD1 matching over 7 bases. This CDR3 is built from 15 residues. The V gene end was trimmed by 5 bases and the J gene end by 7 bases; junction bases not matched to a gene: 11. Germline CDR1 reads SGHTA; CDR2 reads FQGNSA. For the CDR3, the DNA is TGTGCCAGCAGCACCCACAGGGGCGGAGCCCAGCCCCAGCATTTT. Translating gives CASSTHRGGAQPQHF.

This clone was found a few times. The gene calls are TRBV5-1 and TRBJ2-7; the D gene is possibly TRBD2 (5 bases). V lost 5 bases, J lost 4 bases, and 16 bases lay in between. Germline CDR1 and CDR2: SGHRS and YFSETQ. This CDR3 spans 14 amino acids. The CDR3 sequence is CASSAGPGGYEQYF. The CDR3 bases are TGCGCCAGCAGTGCCGGACCAGGCGGGTACGAGCAGTACTTC.

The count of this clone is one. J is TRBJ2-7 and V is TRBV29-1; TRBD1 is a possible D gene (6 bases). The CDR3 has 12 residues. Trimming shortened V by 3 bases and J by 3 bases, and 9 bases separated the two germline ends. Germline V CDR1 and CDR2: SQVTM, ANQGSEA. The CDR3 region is CSVDLQGYEQYF. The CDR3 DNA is TGCAGCGTTGACCTACAGGGCTACGAGCAGTACTTC.

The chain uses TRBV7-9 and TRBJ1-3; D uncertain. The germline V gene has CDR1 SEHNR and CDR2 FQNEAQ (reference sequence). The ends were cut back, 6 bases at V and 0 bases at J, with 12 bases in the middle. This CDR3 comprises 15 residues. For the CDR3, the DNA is TGTGCCAGCAGGGCTACAGAGAGCTCTGGAAACACCATATATTTT. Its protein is CASRATESSGNTIYF.

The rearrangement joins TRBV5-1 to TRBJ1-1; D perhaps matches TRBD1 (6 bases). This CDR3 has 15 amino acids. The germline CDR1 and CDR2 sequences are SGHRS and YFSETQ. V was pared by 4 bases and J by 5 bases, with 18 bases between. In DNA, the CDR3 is TGCGCCAGCAGCGTGTACACAGGGTCGGGGACTGAAGCTTTCTTT. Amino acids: CASSVYTGSGTEAFF. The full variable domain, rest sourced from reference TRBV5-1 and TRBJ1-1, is KAGVTQTPRYLIKTRGQQVTLSCSPISGHRSVSWYQQTPGQGLQFLFEYFSETQRNKGNFPGRFSGRQFSNSRSEMNVSTLELGDSALYLCASSVYTGSGTEAFFGQGTRLTVV.

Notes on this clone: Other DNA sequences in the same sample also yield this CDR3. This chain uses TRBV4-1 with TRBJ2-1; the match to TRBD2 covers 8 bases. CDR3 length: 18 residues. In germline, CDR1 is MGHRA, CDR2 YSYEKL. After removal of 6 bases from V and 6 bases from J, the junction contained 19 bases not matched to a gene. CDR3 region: CASSQPLAGYRGVNEQFF. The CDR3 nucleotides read TGCGCCAGCAGTCAACCGCTAGCGGGCTACAGAGGGGTCAATGAGCAGTTCTTC.

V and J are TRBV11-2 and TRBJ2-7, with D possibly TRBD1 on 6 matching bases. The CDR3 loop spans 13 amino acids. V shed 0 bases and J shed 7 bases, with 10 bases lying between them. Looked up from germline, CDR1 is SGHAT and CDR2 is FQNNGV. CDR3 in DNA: TGTGCCAGCAGCTTAGATCGAGGGGGAGAGCAGTACTTC. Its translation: CASSLDRGGEQYF. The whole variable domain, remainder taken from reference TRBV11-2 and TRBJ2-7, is EAGVAQSPRYKIIEKRQSVAFWCNPISGHATLYWYQQILGQGPKLLIQFQNNGVVDDSQLPKDRFSAERLKGVDSTLKIQPAKLEDSAVYLCASSLDRGGEQYFGPGTRLTVT.

Here the CDR3 reads CASGLGTSGRLTDTQYF. CDR3 DNA: TGTGCCAGCGGACTCGGGACTAGCGGGCGACTCACAGATACGCAGTATTTT. V gene TRBV5-4 combines with J gene TRBJ2-3; TRBD2 matches 12 bases. After removal of 7 bases from V and 2 bases from J, the junction contained 11 bases not matched to a gene. CDR3 length: 17 residues. Germline assignment: CDR1 SGHNT and CDR2 YYREEE (reference sequence). Based on the CDR3 plus reference TRBV5-4 and TRBJ2-3, the full variable domain is ETGVTQSPTHLIKTRGQQVTLRCSSQSGHNTVSWYQQALGQGPQFIFQYYREEENGRGNFPPRFSGLQFPNYSSELNVNALELDDSALYLCASGLGTSGRLTDTQYFGPGTRLTVL.

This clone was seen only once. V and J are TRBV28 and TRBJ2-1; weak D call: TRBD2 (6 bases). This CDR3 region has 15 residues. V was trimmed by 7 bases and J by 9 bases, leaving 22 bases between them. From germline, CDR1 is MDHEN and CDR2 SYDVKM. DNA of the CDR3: TGTGCCAGCACCAAAAACCTCGGAGGGCTAGGTGAGCAGTTCTTC. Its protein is CASTKNLGGLGEQFF.

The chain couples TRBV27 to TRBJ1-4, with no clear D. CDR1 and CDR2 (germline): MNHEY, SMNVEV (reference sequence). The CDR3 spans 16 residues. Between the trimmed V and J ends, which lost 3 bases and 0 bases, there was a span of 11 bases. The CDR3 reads CASSLKAEATNEKLFF. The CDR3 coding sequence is TGTGCCAGCAGTTTGAAAGCGGAAGCAACTAATGAAAAACTGTTTTTT.

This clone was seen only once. The CDR3 loop reads CASSWNTGGTEETQYF. The CDR3 DNA sequence: TGCGCCAGCAGCTGGAACACAGGGGGCACCGAAGAGACCCAGTACTTC. The chain recombines TRBV5-1 with TRBJ2-5, with 9 bases identical to TRBD1. The CDR3 loop spans 16 amino acids. Germline CDR1 and CDR2: SGHRS and YFSETQ. The junction had 9 bases not matched to a gene; V was cut back by 3 bases and J by 3 bases.

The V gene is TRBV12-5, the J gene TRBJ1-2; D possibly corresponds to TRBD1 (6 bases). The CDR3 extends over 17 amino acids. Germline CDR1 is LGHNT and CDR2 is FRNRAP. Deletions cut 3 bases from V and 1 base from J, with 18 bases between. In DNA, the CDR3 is TGTGCTAGTGGTTTTCCTCAGGACAGACGACTTAACTATGGCTACACCTTC. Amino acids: CASGFPQDRRLNYGYTF. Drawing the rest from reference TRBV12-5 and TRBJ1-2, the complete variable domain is DARVTQTPRHKVTEMGQEVTMRCQPILGHNTVFWYRQTMMQGLELLAYFRNRAPLDDSGMPKDRFSAEMPDATLATLKIQPSEPRDSAVYFCASGFPQDRRLNYGYTFGSGTRLTVV.

CDR3 amino acids: CASSSTNSIVEFF. As DNA, the CDR3 is TGTGCCAGCAGTTCAACCAACTCCATCGTGGAGTTCTTC. The rearrangement links TRBV6-5 to TRBJ2-1; D is unresolved. Germline loops: CDR1 MNHEY, CDR2 SVGAGI. CDR3 size: 13 residues. V was trimmed by 4 bases and J by 14 bases, leaving 18 bases between them.

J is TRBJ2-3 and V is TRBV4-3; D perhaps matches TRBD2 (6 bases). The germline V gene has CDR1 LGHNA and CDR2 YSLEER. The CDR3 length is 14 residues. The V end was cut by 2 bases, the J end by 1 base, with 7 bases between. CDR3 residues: CASSQLARTDTQYF. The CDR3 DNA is TGCGCCAGCAGCCAACTAGCGCGCACAGATACGCAGTATTTT.

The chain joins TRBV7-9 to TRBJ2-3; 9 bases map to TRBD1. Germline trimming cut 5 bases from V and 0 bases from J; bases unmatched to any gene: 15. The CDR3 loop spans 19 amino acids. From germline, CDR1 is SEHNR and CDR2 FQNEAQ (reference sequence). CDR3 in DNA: TGTGCCAGCAGCCCCCGGGACAGGGCGAAGGCCACAAGCACAGATACGCAGTATTTT. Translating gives CASSPRDRAKATSTDTQYF.

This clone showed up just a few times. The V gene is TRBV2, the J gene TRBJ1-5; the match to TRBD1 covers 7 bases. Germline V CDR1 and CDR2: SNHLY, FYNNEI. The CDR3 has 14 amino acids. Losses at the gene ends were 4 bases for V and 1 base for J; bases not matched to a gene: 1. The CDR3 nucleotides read TGTGCCAGCAGTGCAGGGGGGAGCAATCAGCCCCAGCATTTT. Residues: CASSAGGSNQPQHF.

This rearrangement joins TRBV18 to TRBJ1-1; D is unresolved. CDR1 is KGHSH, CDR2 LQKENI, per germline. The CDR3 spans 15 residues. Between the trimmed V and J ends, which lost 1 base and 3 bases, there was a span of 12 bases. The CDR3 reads CASSPLRGEDTEAFF. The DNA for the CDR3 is TGTGCCAGCTCACCACTCCGCGGGGAGGACACTGAAGCTTTCTTT.

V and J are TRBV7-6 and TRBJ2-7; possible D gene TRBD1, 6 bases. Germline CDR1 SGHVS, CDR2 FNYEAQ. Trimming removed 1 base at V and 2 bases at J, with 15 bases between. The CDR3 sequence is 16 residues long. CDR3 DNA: TGTGCCAGCAGCTTAGATACAGGGAGAGGAGCCTACGAGCAGTACTTC. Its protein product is CASSLDTGRGAYEQYF.

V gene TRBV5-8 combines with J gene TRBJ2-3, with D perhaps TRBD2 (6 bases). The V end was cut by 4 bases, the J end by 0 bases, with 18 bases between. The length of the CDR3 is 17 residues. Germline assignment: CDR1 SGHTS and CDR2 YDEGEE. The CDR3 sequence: CASSPGVRYSSTDTQYF. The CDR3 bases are TGTGCCAGCAGCCCGGGGGTGCGGTACTCTAGCACAGATACGCAGTATTTT.

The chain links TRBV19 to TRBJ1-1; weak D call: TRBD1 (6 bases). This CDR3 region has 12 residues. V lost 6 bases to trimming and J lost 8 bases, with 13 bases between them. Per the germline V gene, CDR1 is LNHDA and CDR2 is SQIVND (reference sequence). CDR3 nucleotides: TGTGCCAGTAGGAGGACAGTTTCGGAAGCTTTCTTT. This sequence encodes CASRRTVSEAFF.